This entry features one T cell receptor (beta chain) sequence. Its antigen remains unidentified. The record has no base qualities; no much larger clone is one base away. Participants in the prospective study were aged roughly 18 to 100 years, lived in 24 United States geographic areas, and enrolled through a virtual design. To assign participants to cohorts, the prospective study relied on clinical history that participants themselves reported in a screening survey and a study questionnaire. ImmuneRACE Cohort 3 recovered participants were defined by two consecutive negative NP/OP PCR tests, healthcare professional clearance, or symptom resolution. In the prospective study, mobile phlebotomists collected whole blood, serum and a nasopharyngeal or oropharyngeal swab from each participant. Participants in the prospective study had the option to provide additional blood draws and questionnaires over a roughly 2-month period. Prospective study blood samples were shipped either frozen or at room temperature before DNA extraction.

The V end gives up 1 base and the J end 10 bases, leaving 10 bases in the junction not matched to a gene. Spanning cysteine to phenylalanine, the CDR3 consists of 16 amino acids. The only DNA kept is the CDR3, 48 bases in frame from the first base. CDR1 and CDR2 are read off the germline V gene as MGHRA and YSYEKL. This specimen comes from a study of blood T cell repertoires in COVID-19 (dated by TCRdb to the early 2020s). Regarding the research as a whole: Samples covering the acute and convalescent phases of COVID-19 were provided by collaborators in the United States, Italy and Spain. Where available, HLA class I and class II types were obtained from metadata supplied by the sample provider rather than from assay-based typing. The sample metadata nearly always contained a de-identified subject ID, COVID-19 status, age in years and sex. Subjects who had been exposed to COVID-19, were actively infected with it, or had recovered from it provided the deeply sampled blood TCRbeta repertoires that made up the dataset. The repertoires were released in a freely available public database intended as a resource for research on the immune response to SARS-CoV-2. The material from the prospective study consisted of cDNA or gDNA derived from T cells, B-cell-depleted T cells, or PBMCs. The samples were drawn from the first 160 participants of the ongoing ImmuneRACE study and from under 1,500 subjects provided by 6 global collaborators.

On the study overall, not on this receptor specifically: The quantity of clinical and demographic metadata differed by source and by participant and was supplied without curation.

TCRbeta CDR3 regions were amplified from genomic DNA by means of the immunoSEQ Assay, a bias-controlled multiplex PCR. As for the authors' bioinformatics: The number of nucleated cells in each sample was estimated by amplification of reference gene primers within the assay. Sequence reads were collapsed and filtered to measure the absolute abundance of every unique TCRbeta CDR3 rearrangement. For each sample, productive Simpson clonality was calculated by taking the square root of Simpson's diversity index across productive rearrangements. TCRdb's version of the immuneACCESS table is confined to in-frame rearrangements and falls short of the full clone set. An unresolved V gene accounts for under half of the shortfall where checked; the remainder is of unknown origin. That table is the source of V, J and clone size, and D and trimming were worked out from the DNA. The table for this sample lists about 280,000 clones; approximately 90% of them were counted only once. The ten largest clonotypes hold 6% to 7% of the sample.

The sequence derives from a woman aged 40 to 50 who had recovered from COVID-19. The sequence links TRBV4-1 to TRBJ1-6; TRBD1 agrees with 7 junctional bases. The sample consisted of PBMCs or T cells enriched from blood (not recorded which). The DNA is TGCGCCAGCAGCCAAGGTGAGGGGGCGGGTAGATCACCCCTCCACTTT. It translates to CASSQGEGAGRSPLHF.